This T cell receptor (beta chain) stems from a study of shared clonotypes between healthy human individuals. Study-wide context: Those who served as donors were a couple of women and a few men between the ages of 18 and 49.

Sequenced by immunoSEQ multiplex PCR; TCRdb stores in-frame clones only, minus some. Of nearly 1 million clones in the sample, more than 75% were seen once. A split of CD4+ cells into CD45RA+ naive and CD45RA-negative memory subsets was performed. V lost 2 bases and J lost 7; bases outside the gene matches: 9. The germline CDR1 and CDR2 sequences are SNHLY and FYNNEI. This CDR3 comprises 17 residues. This receptor was identified in a man younger than 35 in good health. The chain uses TRBV2 and TRBJ2-3, with 13 bases fitting TRBD2. Sequences were obtained from memory CD4+ T cells sorted from blood. The subset was: CD45RA-negative fraction. The CDR3 here is CASSERILAGGMNTQYF. Written as DNA, the CDR3 is TGTGCCAGCAGTGAAAGGATACTAGCGGGGGGGATGAATACGCAGTATTTT.